This T cell receptor beta chain emerged from a study of blood T cell repertoires in COVID-19. Across the study: From T cells, B-cell-depleted T cells, or PBMCs came the material, which was cDNA or gDNA.

In the original analysis: Amplification of reference gene primers provided the estimated nucleated cell counts. The method was immunoSEQ multiplex PCR; TCRdb's version includes in-frame clones alone and lacks a portion of them. That table supplies the V and J calls and clone size; D and trimming were determined from the DNA. The table lists tens of thousands of clones, over 70% of them singletons. This CDR3 has 18 amino acids. Germline V gene sequence: CDR1 LGHNA, CDR2 YSLEER. V lost 0 bases and J lost 0; bases outside the gene matches: 2. Sequences were obtained from peripheral blood. This receptor was identified in a man aged 50-59 years with active or convalescent COVID-19. This chain links TRBV4-3 with TRBJ2-1, with 13 bases that match TRBD2. Written as DNA, the CDR3 is TGCGCCAGCAGCCAAGAACTAGCGGGGGGGAGCTCCTACAATGAGCAGTTCTTC. It translates to CASSQELAGGSSYNEQFF.